This T cell receptor (beta chain) was sequenced during a study of regulatory T cells in long-lasting Graves disease. The overall study: More than 5 years of antithyroid drugs with positive TSH receptor antibodies defined persistent Graves' disease.

Described time point: persistent/refractory GD, antithyroid drugs over 5 years with positive TRAb. PBMCs provided the RNA from which the TCR library was made. CDR3-region Arm-PCR and iRepertoire HTBI primers produced the TCR beta libraries. TCRdb ran MiXCR on the multiplex PCR reads and lists one entry per CDR3 protein. The sample consists of 300,000 to 500,000 distinct CDR3 sequences, less than 25% of them appearing once. The V and J ends lost 0 bases and 4 bases respectively, with 10 bases between them. Germline CDR1 reads LGHDT; CDR2 reads YNNKEL (reference sequence). There are 14 residues in the CDR3. This clonotype was observed a few times.

This sequence originates from a female donor with Graves disease. This chain uses TRBV3-1 with TRBJ2-7; possible D gene TRBD1, 6 bases. Here the sequenced sample was peripheral blood mononuclear cells (PBMCs), taken when the disease was refractory, from a patient treated with antithyroid drugs. CDR3: CASSQENRVYEQYF. In nucleotides, the CDR3 is TGTGCCAGCAGCCAAGAAAACAGGGTTTACGAGCAGTACTTC.